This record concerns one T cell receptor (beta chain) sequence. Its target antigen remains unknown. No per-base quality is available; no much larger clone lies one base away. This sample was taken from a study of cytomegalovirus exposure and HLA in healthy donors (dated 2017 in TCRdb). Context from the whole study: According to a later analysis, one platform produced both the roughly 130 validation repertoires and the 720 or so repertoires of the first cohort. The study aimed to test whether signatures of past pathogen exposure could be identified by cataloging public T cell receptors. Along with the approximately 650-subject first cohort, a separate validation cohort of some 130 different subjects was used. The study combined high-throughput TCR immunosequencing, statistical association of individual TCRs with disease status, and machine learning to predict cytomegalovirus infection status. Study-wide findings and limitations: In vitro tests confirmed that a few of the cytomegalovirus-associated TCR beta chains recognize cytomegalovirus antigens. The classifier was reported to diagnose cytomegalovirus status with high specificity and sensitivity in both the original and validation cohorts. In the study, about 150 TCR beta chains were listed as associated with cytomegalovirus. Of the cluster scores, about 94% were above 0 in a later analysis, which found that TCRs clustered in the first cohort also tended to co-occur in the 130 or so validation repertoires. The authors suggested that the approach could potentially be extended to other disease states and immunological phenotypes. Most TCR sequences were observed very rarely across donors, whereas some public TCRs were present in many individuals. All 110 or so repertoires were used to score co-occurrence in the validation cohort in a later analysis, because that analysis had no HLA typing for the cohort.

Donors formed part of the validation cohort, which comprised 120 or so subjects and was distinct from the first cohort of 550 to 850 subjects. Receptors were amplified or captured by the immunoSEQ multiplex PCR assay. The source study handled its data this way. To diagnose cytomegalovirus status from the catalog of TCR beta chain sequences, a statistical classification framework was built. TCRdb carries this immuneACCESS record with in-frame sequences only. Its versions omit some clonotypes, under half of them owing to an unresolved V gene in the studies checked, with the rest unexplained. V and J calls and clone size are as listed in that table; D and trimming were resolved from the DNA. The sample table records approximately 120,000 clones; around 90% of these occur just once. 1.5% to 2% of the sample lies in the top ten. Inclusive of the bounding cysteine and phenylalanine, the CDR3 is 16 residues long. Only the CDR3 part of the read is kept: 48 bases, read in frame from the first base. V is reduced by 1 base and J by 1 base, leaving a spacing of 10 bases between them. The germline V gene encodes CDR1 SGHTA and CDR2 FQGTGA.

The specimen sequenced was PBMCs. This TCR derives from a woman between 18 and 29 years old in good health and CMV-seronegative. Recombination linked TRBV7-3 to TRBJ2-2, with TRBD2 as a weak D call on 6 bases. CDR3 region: CASSLNRGMNTGELFF. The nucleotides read TGTGCCAGCAGCTTAAATCGGGGGATGAACACCGGGGAGCTGTTTTTT.